This T cell receptor beta chain was sequenced during a study of blood T cell repertoires in COVID-19. Study details: PBMCs, B-cell-depleted T cells, or T cells provided the cDNA or gDNA that made up the material.

During active infection, Seattle patients enrolled and were then monitored through disease. As handled by the study authors: Reference gene primer amplification gave estimated nucleated cell counts. TCRdb's table, derived via immunoSEQ multiplex PCR, lists solely in-frame clones and lacks some. From that table come the V and J calls and clone size; the DNA was used to work out D and trimming. This table holds 62,000 or so clones, over 65% found once. This CDR3 spans 14 amino acids. V dropped 5 bases and J dropped 1 base, with 11 bases sitting between them. In germline, CDR1 is WSHSY, CDR2 SAAADI. The origin of this receptor is a man between 60 and 75 years old with COVID-19, enrolled during active disease. The genes are TRBV10-2 and TRBJ1-1; TRBD1 is a possible D gene (5 bases). Sample: peripheral blood. This CDR3 is CASSWDRGNTEAFF. CDR3 bases: TGCGCCAGCAGTTGGGATAGGGGGAACACTGAAGCTTTCTTT.